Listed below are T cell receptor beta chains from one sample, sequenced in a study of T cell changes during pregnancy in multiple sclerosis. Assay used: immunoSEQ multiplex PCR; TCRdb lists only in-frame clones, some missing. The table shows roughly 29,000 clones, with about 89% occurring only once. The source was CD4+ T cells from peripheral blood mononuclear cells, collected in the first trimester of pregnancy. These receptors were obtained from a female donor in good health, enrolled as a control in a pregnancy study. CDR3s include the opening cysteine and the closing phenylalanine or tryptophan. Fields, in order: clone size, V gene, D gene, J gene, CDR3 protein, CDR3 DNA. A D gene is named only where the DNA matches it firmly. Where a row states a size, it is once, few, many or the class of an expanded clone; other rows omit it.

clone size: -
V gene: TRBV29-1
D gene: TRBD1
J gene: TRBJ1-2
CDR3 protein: CSVSQTQGADGYTF
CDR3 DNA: TGCAGCGTTTCACAAACACAGGGGGCGGATGGCTACACCTTC

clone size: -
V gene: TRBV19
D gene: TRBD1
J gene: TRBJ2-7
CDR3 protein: CASSTGQTYEQYF
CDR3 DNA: TGTGCCAGTAGTACGGGACAGACCTACGAGCAGTACTTC

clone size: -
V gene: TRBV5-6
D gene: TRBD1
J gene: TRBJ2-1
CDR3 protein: CASSFGTGGGVNEQFF
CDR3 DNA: TGTGCCAGCAGCTTCGGGACAGGGGGCGGTGTCAATGAGCAGTTCTTC

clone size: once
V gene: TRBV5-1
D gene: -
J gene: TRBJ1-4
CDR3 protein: CASSSGRANEKLFF
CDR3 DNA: TGCGCCAGCAGCTCCGGGAGGGCTAATGAAAAACTGTTTTTT

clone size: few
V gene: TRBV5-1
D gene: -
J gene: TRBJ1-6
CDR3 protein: CASQGPWDNSPLHF
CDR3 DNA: TGCGCCAGCCAGGGTCCCTGGGATAATTCACCCCTCCACTTT

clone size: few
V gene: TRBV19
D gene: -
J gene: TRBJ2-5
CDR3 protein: CASSTTLARETQYF
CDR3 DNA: TGTGCCAGTAGTACGACCTTAGCGCGGGAGACCCAGTACTTC

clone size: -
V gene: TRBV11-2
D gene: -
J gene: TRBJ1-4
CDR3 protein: CASSSWTDFNEKLFF
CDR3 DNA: TGTGCCAGCAGCTCGTGGACAGATTTTAATGAAAAACTGTTTTTT

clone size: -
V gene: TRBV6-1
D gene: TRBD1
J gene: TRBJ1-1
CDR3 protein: CASSEPMTGGELDTEAFF
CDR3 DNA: TGTGCCAGCAGTGAGCCGATGACAGGGGGGGAGTTGGACACTGAAGCTTTCTTT

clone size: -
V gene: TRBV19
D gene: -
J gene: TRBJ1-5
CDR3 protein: CASSIGWTAPYSNQPQHF
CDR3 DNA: TGTGCCAGTAGTATTGGGTGGACAGCTCCTTATAGCAATCAGCCCCAGCATTTT

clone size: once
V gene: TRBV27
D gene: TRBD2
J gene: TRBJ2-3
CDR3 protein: CASGGLGLITDTQYF
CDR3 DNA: TGTGCCAGCGGGGGACTAGGGTTAATAACAGATACGCAGTATTTT

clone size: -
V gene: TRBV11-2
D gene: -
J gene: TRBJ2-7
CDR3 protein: CASSSFQGLGIYEQYF
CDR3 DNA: TGTGCCAGCAGCTCCTTCCAGGGCCTCGGCATCTACGAGCAGTACTTC

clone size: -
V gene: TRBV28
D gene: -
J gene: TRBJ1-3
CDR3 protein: CASSHMGGTGNTIYF
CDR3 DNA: TGTGCCAGCAGCCATATGGGGGGGACTGGAAACACCATATATTTT

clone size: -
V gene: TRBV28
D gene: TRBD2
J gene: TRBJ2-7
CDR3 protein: CASSLSGLGSYEQYF
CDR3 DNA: TGTGCCAGCAGTTTATCCGGACTAGGCTCCTACGAGCAGTACTTC

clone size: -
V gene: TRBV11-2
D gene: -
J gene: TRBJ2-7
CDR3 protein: CASSLESSSYEQYF
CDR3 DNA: TGTGCCAGCAGCTTAGAATCCAGTTCCTACGAGCAGTACTTC

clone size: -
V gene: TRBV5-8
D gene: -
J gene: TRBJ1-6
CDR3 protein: CASSLMGQANSPLHF
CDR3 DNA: TGTGCCAGCAGCCTTATGGGGCAGGCCAATTCACCCCTCCACTTT

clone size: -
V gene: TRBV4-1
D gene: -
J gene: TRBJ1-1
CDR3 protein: CASSVPGGGTEAFF
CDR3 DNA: TGCGCCAGCTCCGTTCCGGGGGGTGGGACTGAAGCTTTCTTT

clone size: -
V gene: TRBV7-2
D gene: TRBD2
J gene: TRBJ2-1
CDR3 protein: CASSFGGGGREQFF
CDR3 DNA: TGTGCCAGCAGCTTTGGCGGGGGGGGGCGTGAGCAGTTCTTC

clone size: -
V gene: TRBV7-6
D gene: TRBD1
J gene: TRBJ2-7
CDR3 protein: CASSLGTGKDLYEQYF
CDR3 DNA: TGTGCCAGCAGCTTAGGGACAGGGAAGGATCTCTACGAGCAGTACTTC

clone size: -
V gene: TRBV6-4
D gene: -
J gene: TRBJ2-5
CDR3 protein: CASSTRGMQGETQYF
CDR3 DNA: TGTGCCAGCAGTACCAGGGGAATGCAGGGGGAGACCCAGTACTTC

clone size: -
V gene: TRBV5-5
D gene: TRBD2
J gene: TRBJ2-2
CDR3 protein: CASSLRLAANTGELFF
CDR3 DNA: TGTGCCAGCAGCTTAAGACTAGCAGCGAACACCGGGGAGCTGTTTTTT

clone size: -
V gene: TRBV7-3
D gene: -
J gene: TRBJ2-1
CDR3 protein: CASSISSYNEQFF
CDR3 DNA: TGTGCCAGCAGCATCAGCTCCTACAATGAGCAGTTCTTC

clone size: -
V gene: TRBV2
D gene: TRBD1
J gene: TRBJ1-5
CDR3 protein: CASNLDRSSQPQHF
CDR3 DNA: TGTGCCAGCAACCTGGACAGGTCGAGTCAGCCCCAGCATTTT

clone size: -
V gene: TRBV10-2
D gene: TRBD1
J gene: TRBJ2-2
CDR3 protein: CASSEGQGLLNTGELFF
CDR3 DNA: TGCGCCAGCAGTGAGGGACAGGGCCTCCTGAACACCGGGGAGCTGTTTTTT

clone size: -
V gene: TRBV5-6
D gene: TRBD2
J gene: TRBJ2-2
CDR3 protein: CASSLALLAGVTGELFF
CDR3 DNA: TGTGCCAGCAGCTTGGCCCTACTAGCGGGAGTCACCGGGGAGCTGTTTTTT

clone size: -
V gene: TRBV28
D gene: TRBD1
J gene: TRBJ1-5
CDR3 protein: CASSPGQGNQPQHF
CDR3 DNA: TGTGCCAGCAGCCCTGGACAGGGCAATCAGCCCCAGCATTTT

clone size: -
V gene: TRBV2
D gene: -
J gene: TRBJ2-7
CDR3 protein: CASSTGGPASYEQYF
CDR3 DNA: TGTGCCAGCAGTACCGGGGGGCCCGCCTCCTACGAGCAGTACTTC

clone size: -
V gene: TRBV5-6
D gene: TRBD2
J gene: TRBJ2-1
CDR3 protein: CASTLADPTHNEQFF
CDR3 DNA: TGTGCCAGCACACTAGCGGACCCCACCCACAATGAGCAGTTCTTC

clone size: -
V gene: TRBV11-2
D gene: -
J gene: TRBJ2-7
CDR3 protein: CASSLHSSYEQYF
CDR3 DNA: TGTGCCAGCAGCTTACACAGCTCCTACGAGCAGTACTTC